Below are 17 T cell receptor beta chains sequenced from a single sample in a study of blood T cell repertoires in COVID-19. Generated by immunoSEQ multiplex PCR, the TCRdb table keeps only in-frame clones and is missing some. The data show about 82,000 clones, approximately 82% seen once. The specimen was peripheral blood. These receptors originate from a woman aged 60-70 years with acute or convalescent COVID-19.

This CDR3 reads CASSISGAGELFF. In DNA form, the CDR3 reads TGTGCCAGTAGTATTTCAGGCGCCGGGGAGCTGTTTTTT. The chain carries TRBV19 and TRBJ2-2; D uncertain. This CDR3 comprises 13 residues. The germline CDR1 and CDR2 sequences are LNHDA and SQIVND (reference sequence). With 3 bases removed from V and 6 bases from J, the gap between germline ends came to 8 bases.

This rearrangement joins TRBV11-3 to TRBJ1-6, with D unresolved. The CDR3 sequence is 13 residues long. The germline V gene has CDR1 SGHNT and CDR2 YENEEA. V lost 3 bases and J 8 bases, leaving 8 bases between the germline ends. CDR3 in DNA: TGTGCCAGCAGCTTGGAGAGGGATTCACCCCTCCACTTT. It yields the protein CASSLERDSPLHF.

This chain links TRBV6-4 with TRBJ2-2; 11 bases fit TRBD2. This CDR3 contains 16 residues. Germline assignment: CDR1 MRHNA and CDR2 SNTAGT. The V gene end was trimmed by 6 bases and the J gene end by 7 bases; junction bases not matched to a gene: 10. CDR3 amino acids: CASSSLAGALVGELFF. CDR3 sequence (DNA): TGTGCCAGCAGCTCACTAGCGGGGGCCCTGGTCGGGGAGCTGTTTTTT.

This rearrangement joins TRBV11-2 to TRBJ1-2; D is possibly TRBD1 (6 bases). CDR1 and CDR2 from the germline V gene are SGHAT and FQNNGV. V was trimmed by 5 bases and J by 0 bases, leaving 19 bases between them. This CDR3 has 17 amino acids. The CDR3 coding sequence is TGTGCCAGCAGCCAAACGTGGGACACCCAAGCTAACTATGGCTACACCTTC. Translated, it gives CASSQTWDTQANYGYTF.

In its sample, this clone was seen once. This chain joins TRBV10-3 and TRBJ1-4; 7 nucleotides match TRBD1. CDR3 length: 14 residues. CDR1 and CDR2 (germline): ENHRY, SYGVKD. Unmatched junction bases numbered 3, after V lost 3 bases and J lost 5 bases. The CDR3 loop reads CAISEQGLNEKLFF. The CDR3 DNA is TGTGCCATCAGTGAACAGGGGCTCAATGAAAAACTGTTTTTT.

The genes are TRBV4-2 and TRBJ1-3; D uncertain. V lost 4 bases and J lost 8, with 6 bases in between. The CDR3 runs to 11 residues. Looked up from germline, CDR1 is LGHNA and CDR2 is YNFKEQ. CDR3: CASSRRDTIYF. CDR3 in DNA: TGTGCCAGCAGCCGACGGGACACCATATATTTT.

The CDR3 is CASTHLGNTEAFF. The CDR3 region has the DNA TGTGCCAGCACCCACCTAGGGAACACTGAAGCTTTCTTT. V is TRBV25-1 and J is TRBJ1-1; D gene unclear. V lost 7 bases, J lost 1 base, and 10 bases lay in between. The CDR3 loop spans 13 amino acids. Germline V gene lookup returns CDR1 MGHDK and CDR2 SYGVNS.

The chain links TRBV27 to TRBJ2-5, with 9 bases matching TRBD1. CDR1 and CDR2 from the germline V gene are MNHEY and SMNVEV (reference sequence). Trimming at V came to 5 bases and at J to 5 bases, leaving 9 bases not matched to a gene. The CDR3 sequence is 15 residues long. Here the CDR3 reads CASSLPPGTGETQYF. CDR3 DNA: TGTGCCAGCAGTCTACCGCCCGGGACAGGGGAGACCCAGTACTTC.

The rearrangement uses TRBV5-4 and TRBJ1-2; TRBD1 is a possible D gene (5 bases). This CDR3 region has 15 residues. Trimming took off 3 bases at V and 0 bases at J, with 12 bases between the two ends. Germline assignment: CDR1 SGHNT and CDR2 YYREEE (reference sequence). CDR3 sequence: CASSSRAGTNYGYTF. In DNA, the CDR3 is TGTGCCAGCAGCTCCCGGGCAGGGACTAACTATGGCTACACCTTC.

V usage is TRBV3-1 (or the pseudogene TRBV3-2) and J usage is TRBJ1-4, with 11 bases lining up with TRBD1. The V segment lost 3 bases and the J segment 7 bases; nucleotides outside the gene matches: 1. The CDR3 consists of 14 residues. Per germline, CDR1 LGHDT and CDR2 YNNKEL (reference sequence). CDR3 protein: CASSQGQGGEKLFF. CDR3 DNA sequence: TGTGCCAGCAGCCAGGGACAGGGGGGTGAAAAACTGTTTTTT.

V usage is TRBV10-1 and J usage is TRBJ1-1, with a weak D call TRBD1 (6 bases). V was cut by 3 bases and J by 5 bases, with 16 bases left in between. The germline gives CDR1 WNHNN, CDR2 SYGVQD (reference sequence). The CDR3 is 15 amino acids. The CDR3 DNA reads TGCGCCAGCAGTGAAACAGGAAGGGGGGGGACTGAAGCTTTCTTT. This codes for CASSETGRGGTEAFF.

This clone is a singleton in its sample. This rearrangement joins TRBV5-4 to TRBJ2-5; no clear D. The germline V gene has CDR1 SGHNT and CDR2 YYREEE (reference sequence). The CDR3 extends over 14 amino acids. V lost 4 bases and J 3 bases, leaving 13 bases between the germline ends. The CDR3 DNA follows: TGTGCCAGCAGCCCGAGGAGTAAAGAAGAGACCCAGTACTTC. It specifies CASSPRSKEETQYF.

The rearrangement joins TRBV25-1 to TRBJ1-2; D is unresolved. V shed 6 bases and J shed 1 base, with 12 bases lying between them. The CDR3 has 14 residues. Germline V gene data show CDR1 as MGHDK and CDR2 as SYGVNS. CDR3 bases: TGTGCCAGCAGACCGGGAGGGATTAACTATGGCTACACCTTC. It encodes CASRPGGINYGYTF.

V is TRBV5-4 and J is TRBJ2-5; TRBD2 matches at 8 bases. This CDR3 contains 16 residues. Per the germline V gene, CDR1 is SGHNT and CDR2 is YYREEE (reference sequence). The V segment lost 4 bases and the J segment 5 bases; nucleotides outside the gene matches: 13. CDR3 protein: CASSPTAQRGWETQYF. The CDR3 region has the DNA TGTGCCAGCAGCCCGACGGCCCAGCGGGGGTGGGAGACCCAGTACTTC.

This rearrangement joins TRBV5-1 to TRBJ1-4; no firm D call. CDR3 length: 15 residues. Trimming stripped 0 bases from V and 4 bases from J, with 10 bases between. Germline CDR1 is SGHRS and CDR2 is YFSETQ. CDR3 region: CASSLGTPNNEKLFF. The CDR3 DNA sequence: TGCGCCAGCAGCTTGGGGACTCCAAATAATGAAAAACTGTTTTTT.

This clone showed up just once. The chain joins TRBV29-1 to TRBJ2-2, with D possibly being TRBD2 (6 bases). This CDR3 comprises 13 residues. CDR1 and CDR2 (germline): SQVTM, ANQGSEA. V lost 4 bases to trimming and J lost 4 bases, with 10 bases between them. CDR3 region: CSVGNGGTGELFF. The CDR3 DNA sequence: TGCAGCGTTGGGAACGGGGGCACCGGGGAGCTGTTTTTT.

The CDR3 is CASSVAGGPSDTQYF. CDR3 nucleotides: TGTGCCAGCAGCGTAGCGGGAGGGCCCTCAGATACGCAGTATTTT. The chain couples TRBV9 to TRBJ2-3; TRBD2 matches 8 bases. The CDR3 extends over 15 amino acids. The germline gives CDR1 SGDLS, CDR2 YYNGEE. With V trimmed by 0 bases and J by 4 bases, 4 bases remained unmatched.